This T cell receptor beta chain was profiled in a study of cytomegalovirus exposure and HLA in healthy donors. Study in general: A subsequent analysis stated that the 120 or so validation repertoires were run on the same platform as the roughly 670 first-cohort repertoires.

Trimming took 0 bases from V and 3 from J; bases not matched to a gene: 0. The CDR3 spans 15 residues. Germline CDR1 reads MRHNA; CDR2 reads SNTAGT. Findings of the study overall: Reportedly, cytomegalovirus status was diagnosed with high sensitivity and specificity.

Clones were read by immunoSEQ multiplex PCR, and TCRdb kept only the in-frame ones, dropping some. Of about 120,000 clones listed, approximately 81% were seen once; the top ten hold 2% to 2.5%. Points on this clone: Its antigen is unidentified.

The chain combines TRBV6-4 with TRBJ2-1, with TRBD2 matching over 9 bases. The receptor was isolated from a woman aged 25-40 years in good health and CMV-seronegative. The source material was PBMCs. The CDR3 sequence is CASSDSAGGYNEQFF. DNA for the CDR3: TGTGCCAGCAGTGACTCAGCGGGGGGCTACAATGAGCAGTTCTTC.